The 23 T cell receptor beta chains below all came from one sample that was sequenced in a study of cytomegalovirus exposure and HLA in healthy donors. The PCR contained 60 Vbeta and 13 Jbeta primers. The protocol was immunoSEQ multiplex PCR, while the TCRdb copy is restricted to in-frame clones and leaves out a portion. The table shows 180,000 or so clones, with roughly 83% occurring only once. Sequenced input: PBMCs. Receptors were obtained from a woman aged 50 to 60 in good health and CMV-seronegative.

The table lists this clone with a few counts. The chain uses TRBV19 and TRBJ2-5; tentative D call: TRBD2 (6 bases). The V gene's germline CDR1 is LNHDA and CDR2 SQIVND (reference sequence). V lost 1 base to trimming and J lost 1 base, with 7 bases between them. This CDR3 spans 14 amino acids. The DNA for the CDR3 is TGTGCCAGTAGTATAGGCGGGATCCAAGAGACCCAGTACTTC. Protein sequence: CASSIGGIQETQYF.

V usage is TRBV19 and J usage is TRBJ2-5; maybe TRBD2 (5 bases). CDR1 is LNHDA and CDR2 is SQIVND in the germline V gene (reference sequence). This CDR3 comprises 13 residues. V gave up 3 bases and J gave up 2 bases, with 7 bases separating them. CDR3 bases: TGTGCCAGTAGTATGCAGCGGCAAGAGACCCAGTACTTC. Residues: CASSMQRQETQYF.

This chain connects TRBV28 to TRBJ1-4; D is unclear. CDR3 size: 13 residues. The V gene's germline CDR1 is MDHEN and CDR2 SYDVKM. Trimming shortened V by 5 bases and J by 5 bases, and 9 bases separated the two germline ends. The CDR3 DNA reads as TGTGCCAGCAGTACGAACATAAATGAAAAACTGTTTTTT. It encodes CASSTNINEKLFF.

This clone has more than one count but fewer than ten. The chain joins TRBV28 to TRBJ2-1, with 9 bases lining up with TRBD2. CDR1 MDHEN and CDR2 SYDVKM come from the germline V gene. The CDR3 has 15 residues. Trimming took 6 bases from V and 8 from J; bases not matched to a gene: 11. CDR3 bases: TGTGCCAGCAGCTCTCCTAGCGGGGCTCGGGATGAGCAGTTCTTC. It yields the protein CASSSPSGARDEQFF.

This rearrangement joins TRBV6-5 to TRBJ2-2; D may be TRBD1 (6 bases). Trimming shortened V by 2 bases and J by 4 bases, and 8 bases separated the two germline ends. The CDR3 loop spans 14 amino acids. CDR1 and CDR2 from the germline V gene are MNHEY and SVGAGI. The CDR3 DNA is TGTGCCAGCAGTTACACCAGGGGCACCGGGGAGCTGTTTTTT. It codes for CASSYTRGTGELFF.

The rearrangement joins TRBV29-1 to TRBJ1-1, with D unclear. This CDR3 spans 14 amino acids. Looked up from germline, CDR1 is SQVTM and CDR2 is ANQGSEA. Trimming removed 4 bases from V and 5 bases from J, with 17 bases in between. CDR3 sequence: CSVVSRKVLTEAFF. The CDR3 nucleotides read TGCAGCGTTGTCTCTAGAAAGGTTTTGACTGAAGCTTTCTTT.

The chain joins TRBV5-1 to TRBJ2-5; 7 bases are shared with TRBD2. Germline CDR1 reads SGHRS; CDR2 reads YFSETQ. V shed 2 bases, J shed 1 base, and the junction held 5 bases outside the gene matches. The CDR3 length is 15 residues. DNA of the CDR3: TGCGCCAGCAGCTTAACGGAGCGGGGCCAAGAGACCCAGTACTTC. It codes for CASSLTERGQETQYF. The complete variable domain, with remaining parts taken from reference TRBV5-1 and TRBJ2-5, reads KAGVTQTPRYLIKTRGQQVTLSCSPISGHRSVSWYQQTPGQGLQFLFEYFSETQRNKGNFPGRFSGRQFSNSRSEMNVSTLELGDSALYLCASSLTERGQETQYFGPGTRLLVL.

The J gene is TRBJ2-7, the V gene TRBV5-5; 7 nucleotides agree with TRBD1. V shed 4 bases, J shed 2 bases, and the junction held 6 bases outside the gene matches. CDR1 is SGHKS and CDR2 is YYEKEE in the germline V gene (reference sequence). The CDR3 runs 14 residues. CDR3 coding DNA: TGTGCCAGCAGCCTTCCGGGACAGACCTACGAGCAGTACTTC. It yields the protein CASSLPGQTYEQYF.

The chain has TRBV7-6 and TRBJ2-2; D might be TRBD1 (5 bases). The CDR3 spans 14 residues. V was pared by 7 bases and J by 5 bases, with 14 bases between. Per germline, CDR1 SGHVS and CDR2 FNYEAQ. CDR3 bases: TGTGCCAGCACGGTGGGGCCTGGGACCGGGGAGCTGTTTTTT. Translated, it gives CASTVGPGTGELFF.

The gene calls are TRBV28 and TRBJ2-7; D is uncertain. The CDR3 spans 15 residues. V lost 2 bases to trimming and J lost 5 bases, with 16 bases between them. The V gene's germline CDR1 is MDHEN and CDR2 SYDVKM. The CDR3 bases are TGTGCCAGCAGTTTAGTGCAGGTCGTGGTCGACGAGCAGTACTTC. Protein product: CASSLVQVVVDEQYF. Complete variable domain (other parts from reference TRBV28 and TRBJ2-7): DVKVTQSSRYLVKRTGEKVFLECVQDMDHENMFWYRQDPGLGLRLIYFSYDVKMKEKGDIPEGYSVSREKKERFSLILESASTNQTSMYLCASSLVQVVVDEQYFGPGTRLTVT.

This chain connects TRBV7-9 to TRBJ1-1, with D possibly matching TRBD1 (5 bases). V was shortened by 5 bases and J by 3 bases, with 13 bases between the two germline ends. Looked up from germline, CDR1 is SEHNR and CDR2 is FQNEAQ (reference sequence). This CDR3 is built from 14 residues. The CDR3 reads CASSRGQTDTEAFF. DNA of the CDR3: TGTGCCAGCAGCCGCGGACAAACGGACACTGAAGCTTTCTTT.

V gene TRBV11-3 combines with J gene TRBJ2-7; TRBD1 might be the D (6 bases). Trimming shortened V by 0 bases and J by 5 bases, and 14 bases separated the two germline ends. Germline V gives CDR1 SGHNT, CDR2 YENEEA. The CDR3 spans 15 residues. This CDR3 is CASSLDTGIGHEQYF. DNA of the CDR3: TGTGCCAGCAGCTTAGACACAGGGATCGGACACGAGCAGTACTTC.

A word on this clone: One end of the junction varies from germline; a read error may be responsible. Other DNA sequences in the sample encode the same CDR3. The chain couples TRBV7-9 to TRBJ1-6; TRBD1 is a possible D gene (5 bases). CDR3 length: 11 amino acids. Germline V gene lookup returns CDR1 SEHNR and CDR2 FQNEAQ (reference sequence). As DNA, the CDR3 is TGTGCCCTAGGCAGGGATTCCCCCCTCCACTTT. Translated, it gives CALGRDSPLHF.

V is TRBV10-2 and J is TRBJ1-5; perhaps TRBD1 as D (5 bases). V lost 4 bases and J 4 bases, leaving 11 bases between the germline ends. Germline values: CDR1 WSHSY, CDR2 SAAADI. The CDR3 totals 14 residues. The CDR3 spells CASSGGADNQPQHF. For the CDR3, the DNA is TGCGCCAGCAGTGGTGGGGCGGATAATCAGCCCCAGCATTTT.

The V call is TRBV19, the J call TRBJ1-2; 9 nucleotides agree with TRBD1. Trimming at V came to 7 bases and at J to 2 bases, leaving 5 bases not matched to a gene. This CDR3 is 14 amino acids long. From germline, CDR1 is LNHDA and CDR2 SQIVND (reference sequence). The CDR3: CASMDRGRNYGYTF. The CDR3, as DNA: TGTGCCAGTATGGACAGGGGAAGGAACTATGGCTACACCTTC.

The chain employs TRBV25-1 and TRBJ2-1; 7 bases align to TRBD2. The CDR3 sequence is 15 residues long. Germline CDR1 reads MGHDK; CDR2 reads SYGVNS. V shed 3 bases and J 3 bases; nucleotides not matched to a gene: 5. DNA of the CDR3: TGTGCCAGCAGTGACGGCCTAGCGGACTACAATGAGCAGTTCTTC. Its translation: CASSDGLADYNEQFF.

The chain couples TRBV4-3 to TRBJ1-5; D unclear. The CDR3 has 15 residues. V shed 0 bases and J shed 7 bases, with 13 bases lying between them. Germline CDR1 and CDR2: LGHNA and YSLEER. CDR3 DNA: TGCGCCAGCAGCCAAGATTTCGGGTTCGGCCAGCCCCAGCATTTT. Protein product: CASSQDFGFGQPQHF.

V is TRBV4-2 and J is TRBJ1-6, with 9 bases fitting TRBD1. The ends lost 0 bases at V and 12 bases at J; junction bases unmatched: 12. CDR1 and CDR2 from the germline V gene are LGHNA and YNFKEQ. CDR3 length: 17 amino acids. In nucleotides, the CDR3 is TGTGCCAGCAGCCAAGATGCACGTGGGACAGGGAGAGGACCCCTCCACTTT. As protein: CASSQDARGTGRGPLHF.

J is TRBJ1-3 and V is TRBV2; D is unclear. Per the germline V gene, CDR1 is SNHLY and CDR2 is FYNNEI. CDR3 length: 16 amino acids. Trimming cost V 1 base and J 0 bases, with 10 bases left between them. CDR3 coding DNA: TGTGCCAGCAGTGAAGGATTGGGGAGCTCTGGAAACACCATATATTTT. As protein: CASSEGLGSSGNTIYF.

The chain combines TRBV5-4 with TRBJ1-1; tentative D call: TRBD1 (5 bases). CDR1 is SGHNT and CDR2 is YYREEE in the germline V gene (reference sequence). The length of the CDR3 is 14 residues. V was pared by 1 base and J by 0 bases, with 7 bases between. CDR3 DNA: TGTGCCAGCAGCTTGAAGGGGCTGAACACTGAAGCTTTCTTT. Translated: CASSLKGLNTEAFF.

This clone was recorded only once. This rearrangement joins TRBV5-6 to TRBJ2-1; the match to TRBD2 covers 15 bases. Trimming cost V 2 bases and J 8 bases; bases outside gene matches: 5. From germline, CDR1 is SGHDT and CDR2 YYEEEE. The CDR3 consists of 16 residues. The CDR3, as DNA: TGTGCCAGCAGCTTTGGACTAGCGGGAGGGCCGCATGAGCAGTTCTTC. Residues: CASSFGLAGGPHEQFF.

Written as DNA, the CDR3 is TGTGCCAGCAGCCCAAGAGGGGGCAGGTTTAACACTGAAGCTTTCTTT. Its protein is CASSPRGGRFNTEAFF. The chain is built from TRBV9 and TRBJ1-1; 7 bases are shared with TRBD1. J lost 2 bases, V lost 4 bases, and 11 bases had no gene match. The CDR3 is 16 amino acids. Germline V gene lookup returns CDR1 SGDLS and CDR2 YYNGEE.

The CDR3 protein is CASSLRTPGQGHDEQYF. DNA for the CDR3: TGCGCCAGCAGCCTCCGTACCCCGGGACAGGGGCACGACGAGCAGTACTTC. The V and J genes are TRBV4-1 and TRBJ2-7; 10 bases line up with TRBD1. This CDR3 comprises 17 residues. Germline V gene data show CDR1 as MGHRA and CDR2 as YSYEKL. With V trimmed by 4 bases and J by 5 bases, 14 bases remained unmatched.